These 20 T cell receptor beta chains were sequenced from one sample in a study of blood T cell repertoires in COVID-19. The data were produced by immunoSEQ multiplex PCR, yet TCRdb's version contains in-frame clones alone and is incomplete. The sample includes approximately 100,000 clones, 80% to 90% of them seen just once. Sequenced input: peripheral blood. These receptors all stem from a woman of 80 years or more with acute or convalescent COVID-19.

The rearrangement joins TRBV5-6 to TRBJ2-5, with D uncertain. The CDR3 loop spans 14 amino acids. Trimming removed 0 bases at V and 1 base at J, with 7 bases between. Germline V gives CDR1 SGHDT, CDR2 YYEEEE. The CDR3: CASSLGTSQETQYF. In DNA, the CDR3 is TGTGCCAGCAGCTTGGGCACATCCCAAGAGACCCAGTACTTC.

This chain joins TRBV13 and TRBJ1-2; possibly TRBD1 for D (5 bases). Germline V lookup: CDR1 PRHDT, CDR2 FYEKMQ (reference sequence). Trimming stripped 3 bases from V and 4 bases from J, with 15 bases between. This CDR3 comprises 15 residues. CDR3 region: CASSFTGEKTYGYTF. The CDR3 DNA reads TGTGCCAGCAGCTTCACGGGGGAAAAGACCTATGGCTACACCTTC.

The chain combines TRBV5-8 with TRBJ2-7, with 7 nucleotides matching TRBD1. V dropped 0 bases and J dropped 6; count of bases not matched to a gene: 6. The germline CDR1 and CDR2 sequences are SGHTS and YDEGEE. The CDR3 runs to 14 residues. CDR3: CASSLATGQFEQYF. The CDR3 region has the DNA TGTGCCAGCAGCTTGGCGACAGGGCAATTCGAGCAGTACTTC.

Here the CDR3 DNA reads TGTGCCAGCTCATCGATACAGGGGGCGTCTAGCAATCAGCCCCAGCATTTT. This translates into CASSSIQGASSNQPQHF. The chain links TRBV18 to TRBJ1-5; 9 bases agree with TRBD1. Per the germline V gene, CDR1 is KGHSH and CDR2 is LQKENI. The CDR3 consists of 17 residues. With V trimmed by 5 bases and J by 0 bases, 8 bases remained unmatched.

Only one count was recorded for this clone. This chain joins TRBV5-1 and TRBJ2-1; D gene ambiguous. The germline V gene encodes CDR1 SGHRS and CDR2 YFSETQ. The CDR3 totals 15 residues. Trimming removed 3 bases at V and 0 bases at J, with 10 bases between. The CDR3 bases are TGCGCCAGCAGCTGGGCACACGACTCCTACAATGAGCAGTTCTTC. It encodes CASSWAHDSYNEQFF.

This chain uses TRBV7-8 with TRBJ1-2, with TRBD1 matching 11 bases. J lost 1 base, V lost 5 bases, and 12 bases had no gene match. Germline CDR1 reads SGHVS; CDR2 reads FQNEAQ. This CDR3 is 18 amino acids long. The chain's CDR3 is CASSPLGDRGGVNYGYTF. The CDR3 nucleotides are TGTGCCAGCAGCCCCCTGGGGGACAGGGGGGGAGTTAACTATGGCTACACCTTC. Looking up the rest from reference TRBV7-8 and TRBJ1-2 gives the full variable domain: GAGVSQSPRYKVAKRGQDVALRCDPISGHVSLFWYQQALGQGPEFLTYFQNEAQLDKSGLPSDRFFAERPEGSVSTLKIQRTQQEDSAVYLCASSPLGDRGGVNYGYTFGSGTRLTVV.

The chain has TRBV27 and TRBJ2-7, with D tentatively TRBD1 (6 bases). CDR1 and CDR2 (germline): MNHEY, SMNVEV (reference sequence). CDR3 length: 12 residues. Trimming took 5 bases from V and 7 from J, leaving 12 bases between them. The CDR3 DNA reads TGTGCCAGCAGTGAACAGGGCCGGGAGCAGTACTTC. Translated: CASSEQGREQYF.

V is TRBV19 and J is TRBJ1-2; TRBD1 matches 7 bases. The CDR3 sequence is 13 residues long. With V trimmed by 7 bases and J by 8 bases, 10 bases remained unmatched. Germline V CDR1 and CDR2: LNHDA, SQIVND (reference sequence). The DNA for the CDR3 is TGTGCCAGTACCCATCAAGGGACAGACGGCTACACCTTC. It codes for CASTHQGTDGYTF. Complete variable domain (other parts from reference TRBV19 and TRBJ1-2): DGGITQSPKYLFRKEGQNVTLSCEQNLNHDAMYWYRQDPGQGLRLIYYSQIVNDFQKGDIAEGYSVSREKKESFPLTVTSAQKNPTAFYLCASTHQGTDGYTFGSGTRLTVV.

The CDR3 here is CASSSSGQGLNTEAFF. The CDR3 region has the DNA TGTGCCAGCAGTTCCTCGGGACAGGGACTGAACACTGAAGCTTTCTTT. V is TRBV28 and J is TRBJ1-1; 9 nucleotides line up with TRBD1. CDR1 is MDHEN and CDR2 is SYDVKM in the germline V gene. Germline trimming cut 4 bases from V and 0 bases from J; bases unmatched to any gene: 6. The CDR3 is made up of 16 amino acids. The variable domain in full, completed from reference TRBV28 and TRBJ1-1, reads DVKVTQSSRYLVKRTGEKVFLECVQDMDHENMFWYRQDPGLGLRLIYFSYDVKMKEKGDIPEGYSVSREKKERFSLILESASTNQTSMYLCASSSSGQGLNTEAFFGQGTRLTVV.

Of note for this clone: Other nucleotide sequences in the sample specify the same CDR3. The chain recombines TRBV15 with TRBJ2-1; no clear D. V shed 1 base and J shed 0 bases, with 7 bases lying between them. This CDR3 spans 15 amino acids. Germline V CDR1 and CDR2: LNHNV, YYDKDF (reference sequence). The CDR3 sequence is CATSRGRDSYNEQFF. CDR3 in DNA: TGTGCCACCAGCAGAGGCCGAGACTCCTACAATGAGCAGTTCTTC.

Written as DNA, the CDR3 is TGTGCCAGCAGCTTAGCCGGGAGGAACACCGGGGAGCTGTTTTTT. Translating it yields CASSLAGRNTGELFF. This chain connects TRBV7-2 to TRBJ2-2; perhaps TRBD2 as D (6 bases). The length of the CDR3 is 15 residues. V lost 0 bases and J 1 base, leaving 6 bases between the germline ends. Germline values: CDR1 SGHTA, CDR2 FQGNSA.

The gene calls are TRBV5-1 and TRBJ1-6; D unclear. Trimming cost V 3 bases and J 9 bases, with 7 bases left between them. CDR1 is SGHRS and CDR2 is YFSETQ in the germline V gene. The CDR3 is 12 amino acids. CDR3: CASSSPGSPLHF. The CDR3 DNA reads as TGCGCCAGCAGCTCTCCCGGTTCACCCCTCCACTTT.

The CDR3 protein is CAAKQSGRETQYF. The CDR3 DNA reads TGTGCCGCCAAGCAGTCGGGTAGAGAGACCCAGTACTTC. The chain links TRBV6-6 to TRBJ2-5; no clear D gene. The germline gives CDR1 MNHNY, CDR2 SVGAGI (reference sequence). Trimming shortened V by 11 bases and J by 4 bases, and 17 bases separated the two germline ends. The CDR3 totals 13 residues.

The chain employs TRBV10-3 and TRBJ2-5, with TRBD1 matching 10 bases. V lost 4 bases to trimming and J lost 5 bases; unmatched junction nucleotides: 7. Germline V gene lookup returns CDR1 ENHRY and CDR2 SYGVKD. The CDR3 is made up of 15 amino acids. The CDR3 protein is CAISAGTGAGETQYF. The CDR3 region has the DNA TGTGCCATCAGTGCCGGGACAGGGGCCGGGGAGACCCAGTACTTC.

The rearrangement links TRBV28 to TRBJ1-4; maybe TRBD1 (5 bases). This CDR3 comprises 15 residues. V shed 5 bases and J shed 3 bases, with 13 bases lying between them. Germline V gene lookup returns CDR1 MDHEN and CDR2 SYDVKM. In DNA, the CDR3 is TGTGCCAGCAGTCTCCTAGACAGAGCTAATGAAAAACTGTTTTTT. It codes for CASSLLDRANEKLFF.

This clone was detected only once. The chain joins TRBV5-5 to TRBJ2-7; D is uncertain. The CDR3 runs 15 residues. Per the germline V gene, CDR1 is SGHKS and CDR2 is YYEKEE (reference sequence). V lost 0 bases to trimming and J lost 2 bases, with 12 bases between them. CDR3 bases: TGTGCCAGCAGCTTGGCCGGGTCGAGTACCTACGAGCAGTACTTC. Its translation: CASSLAGSSTYEQYF.

The chain carries TRBV13 and TRBJ2-7; 7 bases agree with TRBD1. The V gene end was trimmed by 0 bases and the J gene end by 2 bases; junction bases not matched to a gene: 4. Germline CDR1 is PRHDT and CDR2 is FYEKMQ (reference sequence). This CDR3 comprises 15 residues. This CDR3 is CASSLGGTAPYEQYF. The CDR3 nucleotides read TGTGCCAGCAGCTTAGGCGGGACAGCTCCCTACGAGCAGTACTTC.

The rearrangement uses TRBV4-2 and TRBJ2-5; 12 nucleotides line up with TRBD2. This CDR3 comprises 15 residues. In germline, CDR1 is LGHNA, CDR2 YNFKEQ. The V gene end was trimmed by 6 bases and the J gene end by 9 bases; junction bases not matched to a gene: 11. The CDR3 sequence is CASRRLAGAEGAQYF. CDR3 nucleotides: TGTGCCAGCAGACGACTAGCGGGGGCAGAAGGGGCCCAGTACTTC.

The J gene is TRBJ2-4, the V gene TRBV11-2; 9 bases are shared with TRBD1. V was clipped by 1 base and J by 2 bases; unmatched bases: 6. This CDR3 region has 17 residues. Germline-derived CDR1 and CDR2 are SGHAT and FQNNGV. The CDR3 coding sequence is TGTGCCAGCAGCTTAGGGACCGGGACAGGGTCCAAAAACATTCAGTACTTC. It specifies CASSLGTGTGSKNIQYF.

This clone came up once. This sequence joins TRBV6-6 and TRBJ2-5; TRBD2 aligns across 7 bases. Losses at the gene ends were 7 bases for V and 7 bases for J; bases not matched to a gene: 12. Germline V gene sequence: CDR1 MNHNY, CDR2 SVGAGI (reference sequence). The CDR3 runs to 14 residues. The CDR3 region has the DNA TGTGCCAGCACCCCTAGTGGGTCGGGAGGGACCCAGTACTTC. Residues: CASTPSGSGGTQYF.